The source of this T cell receptor beta chain is a study of a mutant IDH1 vaccine in newly diagnosed glioma. In the study overall: Treated individuals were around 60% male and roughly 38% female, averaging roughly 43 years of age. Regarding the study as a whole: Top-clonotype changes in peripheral T cells seemed unrelated to pseudoprogression.

Comments on this clone: The antigen remains unidentified.

Time point given: week 47, end of study. Vaccine doses each comprised 300 ug of mutant IDH1 20-mer peptide, with topical imiquimod. The study gave patients eight vaccinations in weeks 1, 3, 5, 7, 11, 15, 19, 23. Method: immunoSEQ multiplex PCR; TCRdb's copy keeps in-frame clones and lacks some. The sample contains around 100,000 clones, roughly 86% of which appear only once. V lost 3 bases to trimming and J lost 7 bases; unmatched junction nucleotides: 14. The CDR3 totals 18 residues. Germline values: CDR1 KGHSH, CDR2 LQKENI. The material sequenced was PBMCs, taken from a glioma patient whose treatment included an IDH1 peptide vaccine. This receptor was taken from a woman between 45 and 60 years old with glioma. The chain links TRBV18 to TRBJ1-6, with TRBD1 matching 8 bases. The CDR3 here is CASSPFGQGGNRNSPLHF. The CDR3 DNA sequence: TGTGCCAGCTCACCGTTCGGACAGGGAGGGAATAGGAATTCACCCCTCCACTTT.